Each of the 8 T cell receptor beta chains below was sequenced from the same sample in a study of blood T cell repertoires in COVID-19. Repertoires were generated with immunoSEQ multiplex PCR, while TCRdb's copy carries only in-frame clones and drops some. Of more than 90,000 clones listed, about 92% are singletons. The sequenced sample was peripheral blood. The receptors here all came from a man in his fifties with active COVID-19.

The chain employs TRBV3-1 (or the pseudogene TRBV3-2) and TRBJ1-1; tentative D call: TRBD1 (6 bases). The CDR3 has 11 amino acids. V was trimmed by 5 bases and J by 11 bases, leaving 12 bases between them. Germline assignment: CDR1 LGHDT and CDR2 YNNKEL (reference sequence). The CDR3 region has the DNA TGTGCCAGCAGCGGGGACACGAGGGCTTTCTTT. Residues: CASSGDTRAFF.

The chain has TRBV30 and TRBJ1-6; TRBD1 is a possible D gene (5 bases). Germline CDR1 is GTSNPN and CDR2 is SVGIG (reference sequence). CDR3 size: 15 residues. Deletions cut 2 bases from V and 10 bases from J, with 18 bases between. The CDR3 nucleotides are TGTGCCTGGAGTAAAGGGGTCCAGGTGGGCTCACCCCTCCACTTT. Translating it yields CAWSKGVQVGSPLHF.

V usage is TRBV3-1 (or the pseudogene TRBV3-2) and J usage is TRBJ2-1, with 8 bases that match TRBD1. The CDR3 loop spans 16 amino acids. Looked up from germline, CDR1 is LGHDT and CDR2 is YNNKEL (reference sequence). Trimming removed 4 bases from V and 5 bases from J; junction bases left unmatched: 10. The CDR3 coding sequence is TGTGCCAGCAGCCCACTTCGGACAGGGACTCACAATGAGCAGTTCTTC. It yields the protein CASSPLRTGTHNEQFF.

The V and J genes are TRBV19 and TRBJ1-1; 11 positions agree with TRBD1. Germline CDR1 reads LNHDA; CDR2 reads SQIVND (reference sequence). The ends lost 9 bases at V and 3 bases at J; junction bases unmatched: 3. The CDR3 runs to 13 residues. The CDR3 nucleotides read TGTGCCAGCGGGACAGGGGGGGACACTGAAGCTTTCTTT. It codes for CASGTGGDTEAFF.

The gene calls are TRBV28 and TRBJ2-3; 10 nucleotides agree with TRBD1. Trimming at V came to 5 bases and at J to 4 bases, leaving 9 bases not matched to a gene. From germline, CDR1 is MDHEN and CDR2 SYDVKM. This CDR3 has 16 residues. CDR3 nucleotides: TGTGCCAGCAGTCCAGGGACAGGGGTTAGCGCAGATACGCAGTATTTT. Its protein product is CASSPGTGVSADTQYF.

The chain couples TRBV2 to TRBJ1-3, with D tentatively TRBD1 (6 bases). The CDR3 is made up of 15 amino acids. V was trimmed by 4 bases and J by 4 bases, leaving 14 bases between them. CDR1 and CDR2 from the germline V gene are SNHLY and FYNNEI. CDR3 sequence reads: CASSVRRGAGNTIYF. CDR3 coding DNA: TGTGCCAGCAGTGTGCGCAGGGGAGCAGGAAACACCATATATTTT.

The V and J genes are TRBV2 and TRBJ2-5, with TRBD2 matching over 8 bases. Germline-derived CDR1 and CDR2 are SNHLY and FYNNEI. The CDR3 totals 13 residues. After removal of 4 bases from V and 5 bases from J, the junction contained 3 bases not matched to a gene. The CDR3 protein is CASSVRGRETQYF. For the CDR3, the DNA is TGTGCCAGCAGTGTCCGCGGGAGGGAGACCCAGTACTTC.

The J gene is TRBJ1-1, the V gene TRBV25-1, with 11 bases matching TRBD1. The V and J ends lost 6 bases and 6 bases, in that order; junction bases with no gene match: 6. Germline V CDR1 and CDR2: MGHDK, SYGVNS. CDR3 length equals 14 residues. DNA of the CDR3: TGTGCCAGCAGGGGACCGGGACAGGGGGCTGAAGCTTTCTTT. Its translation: CASRGPGQGAEAFF.